This TCR beta chain derives from a study of T-cell memory formation after mild COVID-19. Study-wide results and limits: Pre-infection memory held some responding clones, suggesting pre-existing cross-reactive T cells responded.

Trimming removed 8 bases from V and 8 bases from J, with 21 bases in between. CDR1 is SQVTM, CDR2 ANQGSEA, per germline. The CDR3 is made up of 13 amino acids. 5'RACE primed from the constant segment yielded TCR alpha and TCR beta cDNA libraries bearing sample barcodes and UMIs. Each CDR3 protein gets one entry after TCRdb re-called the 5' RACE reads with MiXCR. The sample records 400,000 or so distinct CDR3 sequences, roughly 20% being singletons. This clonotype was counted between two and nine times. Its antigen is currently unknown. Sequencing was done on a sample of PBMCs or a T cell subset sorted from them (not recorded which). The rearrangement uses TRBV29-1 and TRBJ1-2, with D unclear. The receptor comes from an adult woman who had mild COVID-19 (a few samples of this study predate the infection). Cell type and time point are not known. The CDR3 loop reads CSPRCFFAGGYTF. CDR3 bases: TGCAGCCCCCGGTGTTTTTTTGCAGGAGGCTACACCTTC.